Detailed here is one TCR beta chain. What antigen it recognizes has not been identified. No base quality values were provided; no much bigger clone lies one nucleotide off. The data are from a study of identical twins (dated by TCRdb to 2016 to 2017). About the investigation overall: The study deep-sequenced TCR alpha and beta repertoires from monozygotic twins, unrelated adults of various ages and cord blood to test whether fetal clonotypes persist. To rule out contamination, the twin experiments were replicated at different times with different library preparation protocols. The paper as a whole reports these results and caveats: A weaker excess of twin sharing was found in beta out-of-frame sequences because the signal-to-noise ratio was lowered by fewer shared sequences. Because the same donors could not be followed over many years, conclusions were based on cross-sectional statistical analysis. Recombination models systematically underestimated out-of-frame TCR alpha sharing in monozygotic twins but agreed with sharing between unrelated individuals. Out-of-frame TCR alpha sequences shared between twins showed an excess of low generation-probability sequences compared with coincidental sharing between unrelated individuals. Abundant cord blood beta clonotypes had fewer insertions, young adult naive repertoires showed a similar but weaker trend, and memory repertoires showed no such trend. Invariant T cells such as MAIT and iNKT could partly confound zero-insertion analyses, although diverse VJ usage argued against such confounding for most clonotypes.

The receptor library was made with 5' RACE. Sequencing relied on an Illumina HiSeq 2000. Template switching introduced a universal primer binding site; the final cDNA contained a unique molecular identifier, enabling accurate counting of TCR cDNA molecules. First-strand cDNA for TCR alpha and beta chains was synthesized from specific primers in the conserved constant-segment region. To control for contamination, each cDNA library was double barcoded with a SMART-Mk sample barcode plus Illumina barcodes. Two successive PCR steps introduced TruSeq adapter sequences along with Illumina sample barcodes. The Illumina HiSeq platform was used with custom primers to sequence TCR alpha and beta cDNA libraries. In the paper's pipeline: MiGEC processed the raw reads to extract unique molecular identifiers, while MiXCR was used to determine the CDR3 positions. For each individual, recombination models were inferred using an EM algorithm with the repgenHMM and IGoR tools. Shared clonotype analysis was performed with the tcR package in R, normalizing sharing by the product of cloneset sizes. Out-of-frame nonproductive sequences were analyzed to study raw recombination free of thymic and clonal selection effects. Using fastp trimming at Q25 and MiXCR clonotype assembly, TCRdb reanalyzed the public sequencing data and kept in-frame beta chains. Each CDR3 protein appears once, grouped with its most common genes and DNA. For this entry, the V and J calls and clone size follow TCRdb and not the study's own pipeline. This sample gives 1,800,000 or so distinct CDR3 sequences in total; under 35% of them show up just once. The ten biggest clones cover 0.25% to 0.3% of the sample.

The CDR3 numbers 15 residues from cysteine through phenylalanine. Just the 45-base CDR3 DNA is kept, in frame starting at base 1. Reading the germline V gene gives CDR1 SQVTM and CDR2 ANQGSEA. V is cut back by 4 bases and J by 8 bases, with 8 bases in the junction unmatched. All donors were healthy Caucasians. The source material was cord blood. The source is a newborn girl in good health. The V and J segments used are TRBV29-1 and TRBJ2-2; TRBD2 agrees with 12 junctional bases. The CDR3 is CSVGGTSGRTGELFF. At the DNA level, the sequence is TGCAGCGTTGGGGGGACTAGCGGGCGTACGGGGGAGCTGTTTTTT.